This T cell receptor (beta chain) is drawn from a study of OX40 agonist ivuxolimab in advanced cancers. Overall study: Partial responses were observed in three patients, of whom one had hepatocellular carcinoma and two had cutaneous melanoma.

If patients had autoimmune disease history or systemic immunosuppression, they were excluded. Blood was sampled at baseline, cycle 4 day 1, and cycle 7 day 1. Trimming removed 0 bases at V and 4 bases at J, with 18 bases between. CDR3 length: 17 residues. Germline-derived CDR1 and CDR2 are KGHSH and LQKENI. A word on this clone: Its target is not known.

Profiling relied on immunoSEQ multiplex PCR, and the TCRdb table lists in-frame clones only, not all of them. Here the sample spans around 30,000 clones, roughly nine tenths being singletons. Study-level points and caveats: In a subset of nonresponders, normalized T-cell clonal expansion was also low.

V gene TRBV18 combines with J gene TRBJ2-5; a possible D gene is TRBD2 (5 bases). The TCR sequence derives from an adult with an advanced solid tumor such as melanoma, head and neck, liver or kidney cancer. The sequencing here drew on CD4+ or CD8+ T cells sorted from blood, taken in a trial of the OX40 agonist ivuxolimab. The CDR3 reads CASSPPGWEPGRETQYF. Written as DNA, the CDR3 is TGTGCCAGCTCACCACCGGGGTGGGAGCCGGGCAGAGAGACCCAGTACTTC. The complete variable domain, with remaining parts taken from reference TRBV18 and TRBJ2-5, reads NAGVMQNPRHLVRRRGQEARLRCSPMKGHSHVYWYRQLPEEGLKFMVYLQKENIIDESGMPKERFSAEFPKEGPSILRIQQVVRGDSAAYFCASSPPGWEPGRETQYFGPGTRLLVL.